Below are 28 T cell receptor beta chains sequenced from a single sample in a study of monozygotic twins with inflammatory bowel disease. TCRdb reanalyzed the 5' RACE reads, giving one entry per CDR3 protein sequence and no DNA. The table for this sample gives some 89,000 distinct CDR3 sequences. Sequenced input: blood. These receptors came from a human donor with ulcerative colitis or Crohn's disease, or a healthy co-twin of an affected twin (not recorded which).

This chain connects TRBV27 to TRBJ2-1; the TCRdb D gene call, TRBD1, has no DNA to confirm it. This CDR3 spans 15 amino acids. The germline V gene encodes CDR1 MNHEY and CDR2 SMNVEV (reference sequence). The CDR3 region is CASSADRGRHNEQFF.

This sequence joins TRBV5-1 and TRBJ1-1; the D gene TCRdb calls, TRBD1, cannot be checked with no DNA. CDR1 is SGHRS, CDR2 YFSETQ, per germline. CDR3 size: 13 residues. CDR3 sequence reads: CATTTGPGTEAFF.

This rearrangement joins TRBV5-6 to TRBJ2-1; TCRdb proposes TRBD1, but this gene call is untestable without DNA. This CDR3 is built from 15 residues. CDR1 and CDR2 from the germline V gene are SGHDT and YYEEEE. The CDR3 protein is CAGRTEQGSYNEQFF.

The chain is built from TRBV6-2 or TRBV6-3 and TRBJ2-7; the TCRdb call, TRBD1, lacks DNA for checking. The CDR3 runs to 14 residues. Germline V gene data show CDR1 as MNHEY and CDR2 as SVGEGT. The CDR3 loop reads CASSWDRVPYEQYF.

This chain joins TRBV5-1 and TRBJ1-6; checking the TCRdb D call of TRBD1 is not possible without DNA. The CDR3 is made up of 15 amino acids. From germline, CDR1 is SGHRS and CDR2 YFSETQ. CDR3 sequence: CASSFTGGGNSPLHF.

CDR3: CASSRLAGVYNEQFF. The chain employs TRBV7-3 and TRBJ2-1; lacking DNA, the TRBD2 call made by TCRdb goes unchecked. The CDR3 sequence is 15 residues long. The germline CDR1 and CDR2 sequences are SGHTA and FQGTGA.

The chain recombines TRBV11-1 with TRBJ1-1; lacking DNA, the TRBD1 call made by TCRdb goes unchecked. CDR1 is SGHAT, CDR2 FQDESV, per germline (reference sequence). The CDR3 extends over 18 amino acids. CDR3 protein: CASSARQGTRDMNTEAFF.

The chain has TRBV6-5 and TRBJ2-5; checking the TCRdb D call of TRBD1 is not possible without DNA. Per the germline V gene, CDR1 is MNHEY and CDR2 is SVGAGI. The CDR3 contains 14 residues. CDR3 sequence reads: CASSYSQGGETQYF.

The CDR3 protein is CAIGPNRQGAEQYF. This chain joins TRBV10-3 and TRBJ2-7; without DNA, the TCRdb call of TRBD1 cannot be checked. The CDR3 has 14 amino acids. The germline V gene encodes CDR1 ENHRY and CDR2 SYGVKD.

The J gene is TRBJ2-1, the V gene TRBV20-1. The CDR3 length is 12 residues. Germline assignment: CDR1 DFQATT and CDR2 SNEGSKA (reference sequence). The CDR3 protein is CSARAAVFEQFF.

The chain combines TRBV9 with TRBJ1-4; TCRdb gives TRBD1 as the D gene, but with no DNA this cannot be confirmed. Per the germline V gene, CDR1 is SGDLS and CDR2 is YYNGEE. CDR3 length: 14 residues. CDR3 loop: CAIAREAGDEKLFF.

This rearrangement joins TRBV24-1 to TRBJ2-7. Germline V lookup: CDR1 KGHDR, CDR2 SFDVKD. The CDR3 is made up of 15 amino acids. The CDR3 sequence: CATGDNLPGAHEQYF.

The genes are TRBV4-2 and TRBJ1-1. The CDR3 is 13 amino acids. CDR1 and CDR2 from the germline V gene are LGHNA and YNFKEQ. The CDR3 reads CASSQAGNSEAFF.

This sequence joins TRBV2 and TRBJ1-5; TCRdb's D call, TRBD1, is unchecked because there is no DNA. Germline CDR1 and CDR2: SNHLY and FYNNEI. The CDR3 covers 14 residues. CDR3 loop: CASSTGSSNQPQHF. The full variable domain, its missing parts supplied by reference TRBV2 and TRBJ1-5, is EPEVTQTPSHQVTQMGQEVILRCVPISNHLYFYWYRQILGQKVEFLVSFYNNEISEKSEIFDDQFSVERPDGSNFTLKIRSTKLEDSAMYFCASSTGSSNQPQHFGDGTRLSIL.

The J gene is TRBJ1-5, the V gene TRBV7-9. Germline V gene sequence: CDR1 SEHNR, CDR2 FQNEAQ (reference sequence). The CDR3 spans 12 residues. CDR3 sequence reads: CASSKDYQPQHF.

V and J are TRBV20-1 and TRBJ2-7; without DNA, the TCRdb call of TRBD1 cannot be checked. The CDR3 is 16 residues long. CDR1 DFQATT and CDR2 SNEGSKA come from the germline V gene (reference sequence). The CDR3 loop reads CSARDVGAGPSYEQYF.

V and J are TRBV7-2 and TRBJ1-5. The CDR3 has 14 amino acids. CDR1 and CDR2 from the germline V gene are SGHTA and FQGNSA. Here the CDR3 reads CASSLVVVNQPQHF.

The chain recombines TRBV3-1 with TRBJ1-1. This CDR3 has 15 residues. Germline CDR1 reads LGHDT; CDR2 reads YNNKEL (reference sequence). The CDR3 is CASSQEDRSNTEAFF.

This chain links TRBV20-1 with TRBJ2-5. The germline CDR1 and CDR2 sequences are DFQATT and SNEGSKA (reference sequence). The CDR3 length is 15 residues. The CDR3 is CSARDPRLAEETQYF.

The J gene is TRBJ1-3, the V gene TRBV7-9; TCRdb selects TRBD1, and the lack of DNA leaves this call unchecked. CDR1 and CDR2 (germline): SEHNR, FQNEAQ (reference sequence). This CDR3 region has 17 residues. CDR3 loop: CASRPAMGFGTGNTIYF.

The V gene is TRBV6-2 or TRBV6-3, the J gene TRBJ2-1; TCRdb's D gene call, TRBD1, goes unchecked for lack of DNA. The germline gives CDR1 MNHEY, CDR2 SVGEGT. The CDR3 has 19 residues. The CDR3 region is CASSYSRHRTRETYNEQFF.

The V and J genes are TRBV5-1 and TRBJ2-7; the D gene TCRdb calls, TRBD1, cannot be checked with no DNA. CDR1 SGHRS and CDR2 YFSETQ come from the germline V gene. The CDR3 sequence is 14 residues long. This CDR3 is CASSLSGQGYEQYF.

This chain uses TRBV18 with TRBJ2-7; TCRdb designates TRBD1, a call that cannot be tested without DNA. The CDR3 sequence is 16 residues long. Germline V lookup: CDR1 KGHSH, CDR2 LQKENI. The CDR3 is CASSPYLGQGAYEQYF.

CDR3 amino acids: CASSLLTGVNEQFF. V usage is TRBV18 and J usage is TRBJ2-1; TCRdb's D gene call, TRBD1, goes unchecked for lack of DNA. This CDR3 spans 14 amino acids. From germline, CDR1 is KGHSH and CDR2 LQKENI.

V is TRBV7-9 and J is TRBJ1-2. CDR1 is SEHNR, CDR2 FQNEAQ, per germline (reference sequence). CDR3 size: 11 residues. This CDR3 reads CASSLNGGYTF. Complete variable domain (other parts from reference TRBV7-9 and TRBJ1-2): DTGVSQNPRHKITKRGQNVTFRCDPISEHNRLYWYRQTLGQGPEFLTYFQNEAQLEKSRLLSDRFSAERPKGSFSTLEIQRTEQGDSAMYLCASSLNGGYTFGSGTRLTVV.

V gene TRBV20-1 combines with J gene TRBJ1-4; TCRdb proposes TRBD1, but this gene call is untestable without DNA. Germline CDR1 DFQATT, CDR2 SNEGSKA (reference sequence). CDR3 length: 14 amino acids. CDR3 residues: CSAFPGQSNEKLFF.

The chain recombines TRBV5-4 with TRBJ2-3. Germline V gene data show CDR1 as SGHNT and CDR2 as YYREEE (reference sequence). This CDR3 contains 15 residues. CDR3 loop: CASTRMGQLTDTQYF.

This chain joins TRBV19 and TRBJ1-2; checking the TCRdb D call of TRBD1 is not possible without DNA. The CDR3 consists of 13 residues. Germline CDR1 is LNHDA and CDR2 is SQIVND (reference sequence). Here the CDR3 reads CASSSGIHYGYTF.